This TCR beta chain comes out of a study of T-cell memory formation after mild COVID-19. Points from the study as a whole: SARS-CoV-2 specificity of second-wave clones peaking day 37 was unconfirmed.

Using its own MiXCR run on the 5' RACE reads, TCRdb lists one record per CDR3 protein. In the table there are 350,000 to 500,000 distinct CDR3 sequences, roughly 18% of which are singletons. This clonotype has more than one count but fewer than ten. What it recognizes is unknown. This sequence was found in a man between 18 and 29 years old who had mild COVID-19 (a few samples of this study predate the infection). Cell type and time point are not known. The sequenced sample was PBMCs or a T cell subset sorted from them (not recorded which).

The CDR3, as DNA: TGTGCCAGCAGCTTAGTAGGGGGGTCGAGGAACACTGAAGCTTTCTTT. As protein: CASSLVGGSRNTEAFF. The chain uses TRBV11-2 and TRBJ1-1; D is possibly TRBD1 (6 bases). V was trimmed by 1 base and J by 1 base, leaving 13 bases between them. The germline V gene has CDR1 SGHAT and CDR2 FQNNGV. The CDR3 extends over 16 amino acids.